This TCR beta chain was captured by sequencing in a study of identical twins. Study-level results: Within monozygotic twins, out-of-frame TCR alpha sharing was underestimated by the models. Out-of-frame alpha sequences shared between twins exhibited an excess of low generation probability.

Template switching added a universal primer binding site, and final cDNA carried unique molecular identifiers. TCRdb re-analysed the 5' RACE reads in MiXCR, keeping a single row per CDR3 protein. The sample yields some 660,000 distinct CDR3 sequences, 8.6% seen once. Healthy Caucasians were all of the donors. This clonotype was recorded at least ten times. Its antigen is not identified. The CDR3 loop spans 15 amino acids. The V end was cut by 1 base, the J end by 2 bases, with 9 bases between. These sequences were also reported in another study, on yellow fever vaccine responses in identical twins.

The chain links TRBV12-3 or TRBV12-4 to TRBJ1-5, with no clear D. The sequencing sample was made of PBMCs. This clonotype originated in a woman between 18 and 30 years old in good health. As DNA, the CDR3 is TGTGCCAGCAGTTTAGGGGTAAGGGGCAATCAGCCCCAGCATTTT. Protein product: CASSLGVRGNQPQHF.